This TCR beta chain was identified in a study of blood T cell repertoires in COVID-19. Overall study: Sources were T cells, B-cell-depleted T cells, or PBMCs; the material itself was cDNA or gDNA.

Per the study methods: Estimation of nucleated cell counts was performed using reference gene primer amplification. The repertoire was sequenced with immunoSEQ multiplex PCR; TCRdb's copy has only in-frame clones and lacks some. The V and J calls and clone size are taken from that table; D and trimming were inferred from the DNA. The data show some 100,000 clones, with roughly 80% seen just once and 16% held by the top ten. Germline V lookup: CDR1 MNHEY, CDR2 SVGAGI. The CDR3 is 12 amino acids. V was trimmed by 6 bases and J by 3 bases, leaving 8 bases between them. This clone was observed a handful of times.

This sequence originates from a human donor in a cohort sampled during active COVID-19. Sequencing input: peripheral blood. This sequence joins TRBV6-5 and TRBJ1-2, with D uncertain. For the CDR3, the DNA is TGTGCCAGCAGCAGACAAGACTATGGCTACACCTTC. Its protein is CASSRQDYGYTF.